The clone carrying this T cell receptor (beta chain) has at least ten counts. This entry comes from a study of T-cell reconstitution after alpha-beta-depleted transplantation in children. V lost 3 bases and J lost 5, with 15 bases in between. This CDR3 comprises 15 residues. Germline assignment: CDR1 KGHDR and CDR2 SFDVKD. Unique molecular identifiers were incorporated during preparation of the TCRbeta library. Each CDR3 protein is one row after TCRdb ran MiXCR on the PCR reads. The sample holds 200,000 to 250,000 distinct CDR3 sequences, around 12% seen once. The V call is TRBV24-1, the J call TRBJ2-5, with a weak D call TRBD2 (5 bases). Here the sequenced sample was PBMCs from the stem cell graft donor, taken from the stem cell graft. The sequence came from a human donor who donated a stem cell graft to a child with acute lymphoblastic leukemia. CDR3 in amino acids: CATSDASTSMETQYF. CDR3 bases: TGTGCCACCAGTGATGCTTCCACTAGTATGGAGACCCAGTACTTC.